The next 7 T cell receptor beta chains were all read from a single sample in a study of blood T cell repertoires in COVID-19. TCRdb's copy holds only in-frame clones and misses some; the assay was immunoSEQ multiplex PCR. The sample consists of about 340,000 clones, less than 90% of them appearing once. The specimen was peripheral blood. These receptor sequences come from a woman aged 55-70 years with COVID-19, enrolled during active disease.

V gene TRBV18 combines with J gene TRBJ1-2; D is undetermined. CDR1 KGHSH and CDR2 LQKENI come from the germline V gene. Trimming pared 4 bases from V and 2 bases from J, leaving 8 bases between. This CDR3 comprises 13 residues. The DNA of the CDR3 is TGTGCCAGCTCACAGACATCAAACTATGGCTACACCTTC. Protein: CASSQTSNYGYTF.

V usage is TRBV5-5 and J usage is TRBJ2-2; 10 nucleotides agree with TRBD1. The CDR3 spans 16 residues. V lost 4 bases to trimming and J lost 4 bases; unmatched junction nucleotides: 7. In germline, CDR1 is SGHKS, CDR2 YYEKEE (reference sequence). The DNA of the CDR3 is TGTGCCAGCAGCACCCAGACAGGGGGCGGCACCGGGGAGCTGTTTTTT. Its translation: CASSTQTGGGTGELFF.

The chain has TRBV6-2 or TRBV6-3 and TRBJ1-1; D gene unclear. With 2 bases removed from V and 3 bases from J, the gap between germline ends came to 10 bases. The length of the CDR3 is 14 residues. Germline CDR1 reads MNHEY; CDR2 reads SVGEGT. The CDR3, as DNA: TGTGCCAGCAGTTACCTAGGTTCATACACTGAAGCTTTCTTT. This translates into CASSYLGSYTEAFF.

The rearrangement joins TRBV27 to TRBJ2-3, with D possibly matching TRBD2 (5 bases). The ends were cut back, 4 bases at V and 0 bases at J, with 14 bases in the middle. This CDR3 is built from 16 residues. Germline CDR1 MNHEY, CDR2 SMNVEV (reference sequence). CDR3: CASSSDYASSTDTQYF. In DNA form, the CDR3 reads TGTGCCAGCAGTTCCGACTACGCCTCTAGCACAGATACGCAGTATTTT.

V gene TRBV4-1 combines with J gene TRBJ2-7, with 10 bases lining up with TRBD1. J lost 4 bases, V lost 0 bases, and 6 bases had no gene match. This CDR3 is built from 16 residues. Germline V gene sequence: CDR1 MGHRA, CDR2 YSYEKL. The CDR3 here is CASSQDDRGLLYEQYF. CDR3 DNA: TGCGCCAGCAGCCAAGATGACAGGGGGCTTTTATACGAGCAGTACTTC.

This CDR3 is CASSEWAQGAEQYF. The CDR3 DNA is TGTGCCAGCAGTGAATGGGCTCAGGGGGCCGAGCAGTACTTC. This rearrangement joins TRBV2 to TRBJ2-7, with 8 bases matching TRBD1. The trim removed 2 bases at V and 6 bases at J, leaving 6 bases unmatched. There are 14 residues in the CDR3. The germline V gene has CDR1 SNHLY and CDR2 FYNNEI.

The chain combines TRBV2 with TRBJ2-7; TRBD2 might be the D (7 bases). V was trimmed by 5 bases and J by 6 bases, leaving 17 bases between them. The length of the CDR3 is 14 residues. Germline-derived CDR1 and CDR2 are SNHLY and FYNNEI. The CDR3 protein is CASSIGGHASEQYF. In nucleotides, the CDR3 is TGTGCCAGCAGTATCGGGGGGCACGCGTCCGAGCAGTACTTC.